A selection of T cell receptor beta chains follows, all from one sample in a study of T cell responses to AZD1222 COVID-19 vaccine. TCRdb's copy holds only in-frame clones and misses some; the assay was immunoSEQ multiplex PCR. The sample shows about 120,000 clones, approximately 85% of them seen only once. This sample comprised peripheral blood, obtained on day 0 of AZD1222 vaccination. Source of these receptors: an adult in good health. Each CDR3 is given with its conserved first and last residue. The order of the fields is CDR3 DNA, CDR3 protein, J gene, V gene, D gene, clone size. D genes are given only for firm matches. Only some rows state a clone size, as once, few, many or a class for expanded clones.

CDR3nt: TGCGCCAGCAGCTTGCGGTCTATCCAAGAGACCCAGTACTTC
CDR3aa: CASSLRSIQETQYF
j_gene: TRBJ2-5
v_gene: TRBV5-1
d_gene: .
abundance: .

CDR3nt: TGCAGCGTTATTGGACAGGCCAAACTCAAAGAGACCCAGTACTTC
CDR3aa: CSVIGQAKLKETQYF
j_gene: TRBJ2-5
v_gene: TRBV29-1
d_gene: TRBD1
abundance: .

CDR3nt: TGTGCCAGCAGCCAAGAAAGGGGCCAGGGAGGGCAGCCCCAGCATTTT
CDR3aa: CASSQERGQGGQPQHF
j_gene: TRBJ1-5
v_gene: TRBV3-1/TRBV3-2
d_gene: .
abundance: .

CDR3nt: TGTGCCAGCAGCCAAGGAGTAGTGGGGGGGATCTCCTACGAGCAGTACTTC
CDR3aa: CASSQGVVGGISYEQYF
j_gene: TRBJ2-7
v_gene: TRBV4-2
d_gene: TRBD2
abundance: .

CDR3nt: TGTGCCAGCAGAATTAGTAGTAGTGGGACTGAAGCTTTCTTT
CDR3aa: CASRISSSGTEAFF
j_gene: TRBJ1-1
v_gene: TRBV6-5
d_gene: .
abundance: few

CDR3nt: TGTGCCAGCAGCTTAGTTATCACCGGGGAGCTGTTTTTT
CDR3aa: CASSLVITGELFF
j_gene: TRBJ2-2
v_gene: TRBV7-2
d_gene: .
abundance: .

CDR3nt: TGTGCCAGCAGTACCGCAGGATATAGCAATCAGCCCCAGCATTTT
CDR3aa: CASSTAGYSNQPQHF
j_gene: TRBJ1-5
v_gene: TRBV28
d_gene: .
abundance: .

CDR3nt: TGTGCCAGCAGTCCAGAAATGAACACTGAAGCTTTCTTT
CDR3aa: CASSPEMNTEAFF
j_gene: TRBJ1-1
v_gene: TRBV12-3/TRBV12-4
d_gene: .
abundance: .

CDR3nt: TGTGCCAGCAGTTTCCCGCAGGGTTCAAACATGAACACTGAAGCTTTCTTT
CDR3aa: CASSFPQGSNMNTEAFF
j_gene: TRBJ1-1
v_gene: TRBV28
d_gene: .
abundance: .

CDR3nt: TGTGCCAGCAGCTGGACGTCGGGGACCTACGAGCAGTACTTC
CDR3aa: CASSWTSGTYEQYF
j_gene: TRBJ2-7
v_gene: TRBV11-3
d_gene: .
abundance: .

CDR3nt: TGTGCCAGCAGCCCCGGGAGGGGGGCCCCAGATACGCAGTATTTT
CDR3aa: CASSPGRGAPDTQYF
j_gene: TRBJ2-3
v_gene: TRBV6-4
d_gene: TRBD2
abundance: once

CDR3nt: TGTGCCAGCAGTCGGACTAGCGGGGGATACGAGCAGTACTTC
CDR3aa: CASSRTSGGYEQYF
j_gene: TRBJ2-7
v_gene: TRBV6-5
d_gene: TRBD2
abundance: .

CDR3nt: TGTGCCAGCGGCCCCAACCCATACGAGCAGTACTTC
CDR3aa: CASGPNPYEQYF
j_gene: TRBJ2-7
v_gene: TRBV7-9
d_gene: .
abundance: .

CDR3nt: TGTGCCAGCAGCCAAGATGGCTTAGGTTACAGAGCAGAGGCTATGAACACTGAAGCTTTCTTT
CDR3aa: CASSQDGLGYRAEAMNTEAFF
j_gene: TRBJ1-1
v_gene: TRBV14
d_gene: .
abundance: few

CDR3nt: TGTGCCAGTAGCCCAGCGGACGGCTTGAACACTGAAGCTTTCTTT
CDR3aa: CASSPADGLNTEAFF
j_gene: TRBJ1-1
v_gene: TRBV19
d_gene: .
abundance: once

CDR3nt: TGCGCCAGCAGAGAACGAGCAGGACTAGCGATTAACACCGGGGAGCTGTTTTTT
CDR3aa: CASRERAGLAINTGELFF
j_gene: TRBJ2-2
v_gene: TRBV5-1
d_gene: TRBD2
abundance: .

CDR3nt: TGTGCCACTAGTGAGCGGGGGACCAACGAGCAGTACTTC
CDR3aa: CATSERGTNEQYF
j_gene: TRBJ2-7
v_gene: TRBV21-1
d_gene: .
abundance: .

CDR3nt: TGTGCCACCAGTGACTCGAGACAGGGGGCTAGTGAGCAGTTCTTC
CDR3aa: CATSDSRQGASEQFF
j_gene: TRBJ2-1
v_gene: TRBV24-1
d_gene: TRBD1
abundance: .

CDR3nt: TGTGCCAGCTCACCTGGGCAGGGCACAACCCAGCATTTT
CDR3aa: CASSPGQGTTQHF
j_gene: TRBJ1-5
v_gene: TRBV18
d_gene: .
abundance: .

CDR3nt: TGTGCCAGCAGCTCCAAGCGGGGGGGCACCGGGGAGCTGTTTTTT
CDR3aa: CASSSKRGGTGELFF
j_gene: TRBJ2-2
v_gene: TRBV7-2
d_gene: TRBD2
abundance: .

CDR3nt: TGTGCCAGCAGCTTAGACAGGGGGCGTAGTGGCTACACCTTC
CDR3aa: CASSLDRGRSGYTF
j_gene: TRBJ1-2
v_gene: TRBV5-4
d_gene: TRBD1
abundance: .

CDR3nt: TGTGCCAGCAGCCAACTACTAGCGGGGGTCGAGCAGTACTTC
CDR3aa: CASSQLLAGVEQYF
j_gene: TRBJ2-7
v_gene: TRBV3-1/TRBV3-2
d_gene: TRBD2
abundance: .

CDR3nt: TGTGCCAGCAGCTTAGGTCGGTTCGGGGACGGCTCCTACGAGCAGTACTTC
CDR3aa: CASSLGRFGDGSYEQYF
j_gene: TRBJ2-7
v_gene: TRBV11-2
d_gene: .
abundance: .

CDR3nt: TGTGCCAGTAGCGACAGGCCCTACTCTGGAAACACCATATATTTT
CDR3aa: CASSDRPYSGNTIYF
j_gene: TRBJ1-3
v_gene: TRBV19
d_gene: .
abundance: .

CDR3nt: TGTGCCAGCAGCTTAGCGGGGGACAGAGCCTTTGGTGGCTACACCTTC
CDR3aa: CASSLAGDRAFGGYTF
j_gene: TRBJ1-2
v_gene: TRBV7-9
d_gene: TRBD1
abundance: .

CDR3nt: TGCGCCAGCAGCTTGGAGGGAAGTGACACTGAAGCTTTCTTT
CDR3aa: CASSLEGSDTEAFF
j_gene: TRBJ1-1
v_gene: TRBV5-1
d_gene: .
abundance: .

CDR3nt: TGCGCCAGCAGCCCGAGAGAGGGTATGAACACTGAAGCTTTCTTT
CDR3aa: CASSPREGMNTEAFF
j_gene: TRBJ1-1
v_gene: TRBV5-1
d_gene: .
abundance: once

CDR3nt: TGTGCCAGTAGTATAACGCCGGGGAACACTGAAGCTTTCTTT
CDR3aa: CASSITPGNTEAFF
j_gene: TRBJ1-1
v_gene: TRBV19
d_gene: .
abundance: .